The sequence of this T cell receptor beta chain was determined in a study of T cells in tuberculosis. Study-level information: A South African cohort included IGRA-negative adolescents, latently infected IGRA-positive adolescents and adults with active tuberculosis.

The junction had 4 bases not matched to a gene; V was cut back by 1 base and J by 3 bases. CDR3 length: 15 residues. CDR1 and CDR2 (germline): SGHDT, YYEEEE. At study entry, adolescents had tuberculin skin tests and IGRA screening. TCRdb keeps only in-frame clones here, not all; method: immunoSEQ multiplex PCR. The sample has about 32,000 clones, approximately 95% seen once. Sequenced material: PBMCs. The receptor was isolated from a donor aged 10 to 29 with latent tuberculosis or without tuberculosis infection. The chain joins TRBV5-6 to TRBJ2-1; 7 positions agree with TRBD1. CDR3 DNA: TGTGCCAGCAGCTTGAAGCAGGGGGACTACAATGAGCAGTTCTTC. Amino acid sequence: CASSLKQGDYNEQFF.